What follows are 31 T cell receptor beta chains derived from one specimen sequenced in a study of T cell responses to AZD1222 COVID-19 vaccine. The repertoire was sequenced with immunoSEQ multiplex PCR; TCRdb's copy has only in-frame clones and lacks some. Here the sample spans 90,000 to 150,000 clones, roughly 87% being singletons. The specimen comprised peripheral blood, sampled 28 days after the second AZD1222 dose. The receptors originated from an adult who received the AZD1222 COVID-19 vaccine.

V usage is TRBV5-1 and J usage is TRBJ1-3; D not resolved. Germline V gene lookup returns CDR1 SGHRS and CDR2 YFSETQ. CDR3 length: 15 residues. V gave up 0 bases and J gave up 2 bases, with 9 bases separating them. The CDR3 here is CASSLVAVPGNTIYF. The CDR3 DNA reads as TGCGCCAGCAGCTTGGTGGCAGTCCCTGGAAACACCATATATTTT.

The rearrangement links TRBV7-8 to TRBJ1-2; D not certain. Trimming took off 10 bases at V and 6 bases at J, with 6 bases between the two ends. CDR1 SGHVS and CDR2 FQNEAQ come from the germline V gene. The CDR3 totals 9 residues. CDR3 sequence reads: CAKGNGYTF. The CDR3 bases are TGTGCCAAAGGCAATGGCTACACCTTC.

The chain carries TRBV19 and TRBJ2-7; D could derive from TRBD1 or TRBD2 (6 bases each). The CDR3 totals 16 residues. Trimming shortened V by 1 base and J by 0 bases, and 13 bases separated the two germline ends. Germline values: CDR1 LNHDA, CDR2 SQIVND (reference sequence). CDR3 bases: TGTGCCAGTAGTATAGGCATCGGGGGCCGCTCCTACGAGCAGTACTTC. Residues: CASSIGIGGRSYEQYF.

The gene calls are TRBV10-3 and TRBJ1-1; D is undetermined. This CDR3 comprises 14 residues. Germline lookup yields CDR1 ENHRY and CDR2 SYGVKD. V was clipped by 4 bases and J by 7 bases, with 16 bases between them. The CDR3: CAISGVGLVGEAFF. CDR3 in DNA: TGTGCCATCAGTGGCGTTGGGTTGGTTGGTGAAGCTTTCTTT.

The chain employs TRBV7-2 and TRBJ1-5, with 8 nucleotides matching TRBD1. The germline V gene has CDR1 SGHTA and CDR2 FQGNSA. The trim removed 5 bases at V and 5 bases at J, leaving 8 bases unmatched. The CDR3 totals 15 residues. The CDR3 spells CASSSRTGRDQPQHF. The CDR3 bases are TGTGCCAGCAGCAGCAGGACAGGGAGGGATCAGCCCCAGCATTTT.

The gene calls are TRBV7-9 and TRBJ2-7; either TRBD1 or TRBD2 may supply D (5 bases each). The CDR3 loop spans 15 amino acids. The germline gives CDR1 SEHNR, CDR2 FQNEAQ (reference sequence). Trimming took 1 base from V and 4 from J, leaving 14 bases between them. The CDR3 coding sequence is TGTGCCAGCAGCTTAGGGGGGAGACTAAGGTACGAGCAGTACTTC. It yields the protein CASSLGGRLRYEQYF.

The V and J genes are TRBV6-5 and TRBJ1-1, with 7 bases aligning to TRBD1. Germline trimming cut 2 bases from V and 10 bases from J; bases unmatched to any gene: 7. The CDR3 has 13 residues. CDR1 and CDR2 from the germline V gene are MNHEY and SVGAGI. The CDR3: CASSYLRTGGAFF. Written as DNA, the CDR3 is TGTGCCAGCAGTTACCTCCGGACAGGCGGAGCTTTCTTT.

This chain links TRBV10-3 with TRBJ2-2; TRBD1 matches 10 bases. J lost 5 bases, V lost 10 bases, and 7 bases had no gene match. From germline, CDR1 is ENHRY and CDR2 SYGVKD. This CDR3 region has 14 residues. The chain's CDR3 is CATLDRGLTGELFF. The CDR3 coding sequence is TGTGCCACCCTCGACAGGGGGCTTACCGGGGAGCTGTTTTTT.

The genes are TRBV3-1 (or the pseudogene TRBV3-2) and TRBJ2-1; 9 positions agree with TRBD2. The CDR3 loop spans 16 amino acids. Germline V CDR1 and CDR2: LGHDT, YNNKEL (reference sequence). V shed 4 bases and J 5 bases; nucleotides not matched to a gene: 9. CDR3 bases: TGTGCCAGCAGCCGGGGACTAGCCCAAGGGGACAATGAGCAGTTCTTC. Protein: CASSRGLAQGDNEQFF.

The sample holds one count of this clone. V usage is TRBV2 and J usage is TRBJ1-1; D unclear. V gave up 0 bases and J gave up 1 base, with 9 bases separating them. The germline CDR1 and CDR2 sequences are SNHLY and FYNNEI. The CDR3 is 15 residues long. The CDR3 nucleotides read TGTGCCAGCAGTGAAGCTCCGTTTCGGAACACTGAAGCTTTCTTT. It codes for CASSEAPFRNTEAFF.

In its sample, this clone was seen a few times. The chain has TRBV9 and TRBJ2-5; the D gene is possibly TRBD2 (6 bases). This CDR3 contains 15 residues. Trimming took 4 bases from V and 7 from J, leaving 20 bases between them. Germline V gene data show CDR1 as SGDLS and CDR2 as YYNGEE. The CDR3 bases are TGTGCCAGCAGCCCACGAGGGGACTCCCGGGGGACCCAGTACTTC. It codes for CASSPRGDSRGTQYF.

This chain joins TRBV9 and TRBJ1-2, with 9 bases lining up with TRBD1. Trimming cost V 0 bases and J 3 bases; bases outside gene matches: 3. Germline CDR1 SGDLS, CDR2 YYNGEE. CDR3 size: 15 residues. This CDR3 is CASSVGTGEDYGYTF. CDR3 DNA: TGTGCCAGCAGCGTAGGGACAGGGGAGGACTATGGCTACACCTTC.

The chain combines TRBV2 with TRBJ1-1, with D unclear. V gave up 4 bases and J gave up 4 bases, with 10 bases separating them. The germline V gene has CDR1 SNHLY and CDR2 FYNNEI. CDR3 length: 13 amino acids. The CDR3 sequence is CASSGKSITEAFF. The CDR3 nucleotides are TGTGCCAGCAGTGGAAAATCAATCACTGAAGCTTTCTTT.

This rearrangement joins TRBV11-2 to TRBJ1-2; 8 nucleotides align to TRBD1. Germline-derived CDR1 and CDR2 are SGHAT and FQNNGV. The CDR3 has 13 amino acids. Trimming took 4 bases from V and 4 from J; bases not matched to a gene: 2. The CDR3 here is CASSSGQGYGYTF. CDR3 in DNA: TGTGCCAGCAGCTCCGGACAGGGCTATGGCTACACCTTC.

This chain joins TRBV19 and TRBJ1-3, with D unresolved. This CDR3 contains 15 residues. V lost 3 bases, J lost 1 base, and 10 bases lay in between. The V gene's germline CDR1 is LNHDA and CDR2 SQIVND (reference sequence). This CDR3 is CASSILSPSGNTIYF. DNA for the CDR3: TGTGCCAGTAGTATTTTGTCACCTTCTGGAAACACCATATATTTT.

The rearrangement uses TRBV3-1 (or the pseudogene TRBV3-2) and TRBJ1-3, with TRBD1 as a possible D gene (5 bases). The CDR3 contains 15 residues. Germline CDR1 is LGHDT and CDR2 is YNNKEL (reference sequence). V was clipped by 3 bases and J by 0 bases, with 9 bases between them. The CDR3 spells CASSHNQGSGNTIYF. The CDR3 nucleotides read TGTGCCAGCAGCCACAACCAGGGCTCTGGAAACACCATATATTTT.

The CDR3 region has the DNA TGTGCCTGGAGTGGGACCCCGGAGGTCCGAAACTATGGCTACACCTTC. It codes for CAWSGTPEVRNYGYTF. The rearrangement links TRBV30 to TRBJ1-2; D remains unclear. Trimming left V 1 base short and J 2 bases short, with 17 bases between. There are 16 residues in the CDR3. Germline V gives CDR1 GTSNPN, CDR2 SVGIG (reference sequence). Using reference TRBV30 and TRBJ1-2 for the parts outside the CDR3, the full variable domain is SQTIHQWPATLVQPVGSPLSLECTVEGTSNPNLYWYRQAAGRGLQLLFYSVGIGQISSEVPQNLSASRPQDRQFILSSKKLLLSDSGFYLCAWSGTPEVRNYGYTFGSGTRLTVV.

The chain is built from TRBV7-9 and TRBJ1-4, with a possible D match to TRBD1 (5 bases). Trimming removed 3 bases at V and 1 base at J, with 15 bases between. This CDR3 has 17 amino acids. Germline V gene data show CDR1 as SEHNR and CDR2 as FQNEAQ (reference sequence). CDR3 loop: CASSLGVVRGTNEKLFF. The CDR3 DNA reads as TGTGCCAGCAGCTTGGGGGTAGTCCGGGGAACTAATGAAAAACTGTTTTTT.

In regard to this clone: This sample includes further DNA sequences coding for the same CDR3. The chain links TRBV9 to TRBJ1-1; D remains unclear. The CDR3 has 14 residues. V lost 0 bases and J 5 bases, leaving 11 bases between the germline ends. Germline loops: CDR1 SGDLS, CDR2 YYNGEE. The CDR3 nucleotides are TGTGCCAGCAGCGTAGTCGGGGTTGGGACTGAAGCTTTCTTT. Amino acid sequence: CASSVVGVGTEAFF.

The rearrangement uses TRBV19 and TRBJ2-3; 9 bases align to TRBD2. Germline-derived CDR1 and CDR2 are LNHDA and SQIVND (reference sequence). The length of the CDR3 is 17 residues. Losses at the gene ends were 3 bases for V and 4 bases for J; bases not matched to a gene: 11. The CDR3 region has the DNA TGTGCCAGTAGTATGCCCCCGGGCGGGGGGGCGGCAGATACGCAGTATTTT. This translates into CASSMPPGGGAADTQYF.

The CDR3 nucleotides read TGTGCCAGCAGCCCAAACGGGGGGACAGGCTATGGCTACACCTTC. Translation: CASSPNGGTGYGYTF. The chain links TRBV7-3 to TRBJ1-2; TRBD1 agrees at 8 bases. CDR1 and CDR2 from the germline V gene are SGHTA and FQGTGA. J was trimmed by 4 bases and V by 5 bases; bases with no gene match: 9. This CDR3 has 15 residues.

The CDR3 region is CASSSIGTGKFETQYF. CDR3 nucleotide sequence: TGTGCCAGCAGCTCAATCGGGACAGGGAAATTTGAGACCCAGTACTTC. V gene TRBV28 combines with J gene TRBJ2-5; 9 nucleotides line up with TRBD1. Trimming cost V 6 bases and J 5 bases; bases outside gene matches: 13. The CDR3 loop spans 16 amino acids. The germline V gene encodes CDR1 MDHEN and CDR2 SYDVKM.

V gene TRBV14 combines with J gene TRBJ1-2; no clear D. The V and J ends lost 1 base and 4 bases respectively, with 10 bases between them. Germline CDR1 is SGHDN and CDR2 is FVKESK. The CDR3 loop spans 14 amino acids. CDR3 nucleotide sequence: TGTGCCAGCAGCCAAGCGGCCGGTTTCTATGGCTACACCTTC. The encoded protein is CASSQAAGFYGYTF.

The V and J genes are TRBV12-2 and TRBJ1-1. TRBV12-2 is termed a pseudogene. CDR3 size: 17 residues. The CDR3 here is CASRLLRQGRGNTEAFF. Here the CDR3 DNA reads TGTGCAAGTCGCTTATTAAGGCAGGGGAGGGGTAACACTGAAGCTTTCTTT.

J is TRBJ1-2 and V is TRBV15, with 7 bases identical to TRBD1. CDR1 and CDR2 (germline): LNHNV, YYDKDF (reference sequence). With V trimmed by 1 base and J by 8 bases, 7 bases remained unmatched. This CDR3 has 14 residues. The CDR3 here is CATSRGGQQIGYTF. CDR3 in DNA: TGTGCCACCAGCAGAGGGGGACAGCAAATAGGCTACACCTTC.

The table lists this clone with a count of one. The chain uses TRBV6-5 and TRBJ1-3, with D unclear. V gave up 6 bases and J gave up 0 bases, with 9 bases separating them. This CDR3 has 14 residues. CDR1 and CDR2 (germline): MNHEY, SVGAGI. CDR3 sequence (DNA): TGTGCCAGCAGCGGTGGTTACTCTGGAAACACCATATATTTT. Its translation is CASSGGYSGNTIYF.

The rearrangement links TRBV7-8 to TRBJ2-7, with 9 nucleotides matching TRBD1. The CDR3 has 15 residues. Germline values: CDR1 SGHVS, CDR2 FQNEAQ. J was trimmed by 5 bases and V by 4 bases; bases with no gene match: 9. The CDR3 reads CASSSGGQGGHEQYF. CDR3 in DNA: TGTGCCAGCAGCTCGGGGGGACAGGGAGGCCACGAGCAGTACTTC.

The V gene is TRBV3-1 (or the pseudogene TRBV3-2), the J gene TRBJ2-5; no firm D call. Germline V gene lookup returns CDR1 LGHDT and CDR2 YNNKEL (reference sequence). The CDR3 sequence is 13 residues long. The V end lost 6 bases, the J end lost 1 base, and 9 bases lay between the germline ends. DNA of the CDR3: TGTGCCAGCAGTGTGGGAACCCAAGAGACCCAGTACTTC. Protein sequence: CASSVGTQETQYF.

The chain combines TRBV28 with TRBJ1-5; a weak D match, TRBD1 (5 bases). CDR3 size: 15 residues. The V end was cut by 6 bases, the J end by 1 base, with 13 bases between. In germline, CDR1 is MDHEN, CDR2 SYDVKM. The CDR3 loop is CASSPMWDSNQPQHF. CDR3 sequence (DNA): TGTGCCAGCAGCCCCATGTGGGACAGCAATCAGCCCCAGCATTTT.

The chain carries TRBV18 and TRBJ2-7, with 8 bases fitting TRBD2. Germline V gene data show CDR1 as KGHSH and CDR2 as LQKENI. V dropped 2 bases and J dropped 6; count of bases not matched to a gene: 15. The CDR3 spans 17 residues. The CDR3, as DNA: TGTGCCAGCTCACCAGACGTGACCGGGGGGGCGAGTCGCGAGCAGTACTTC. Protein: CASSPDVTGGASREQYF.

The CDR3 coding sequence is TGTGCCAGCAGCCAAGATTTAGCGGGGAGCTCCTACAATGAGCAGTTCTTC. Its protein product is CASSQDLAGSSYNEQFF. The chain is built from TRBV4-2 and TRBJ2-1; 8 bases match TRBD2. Germline CDR1 is LGHNA and CDR2 is YNFKEQ. This CDR3 is built from 17 residues. V was clipped by 0 bases and J by 0 bases; unmatched bases: 4.